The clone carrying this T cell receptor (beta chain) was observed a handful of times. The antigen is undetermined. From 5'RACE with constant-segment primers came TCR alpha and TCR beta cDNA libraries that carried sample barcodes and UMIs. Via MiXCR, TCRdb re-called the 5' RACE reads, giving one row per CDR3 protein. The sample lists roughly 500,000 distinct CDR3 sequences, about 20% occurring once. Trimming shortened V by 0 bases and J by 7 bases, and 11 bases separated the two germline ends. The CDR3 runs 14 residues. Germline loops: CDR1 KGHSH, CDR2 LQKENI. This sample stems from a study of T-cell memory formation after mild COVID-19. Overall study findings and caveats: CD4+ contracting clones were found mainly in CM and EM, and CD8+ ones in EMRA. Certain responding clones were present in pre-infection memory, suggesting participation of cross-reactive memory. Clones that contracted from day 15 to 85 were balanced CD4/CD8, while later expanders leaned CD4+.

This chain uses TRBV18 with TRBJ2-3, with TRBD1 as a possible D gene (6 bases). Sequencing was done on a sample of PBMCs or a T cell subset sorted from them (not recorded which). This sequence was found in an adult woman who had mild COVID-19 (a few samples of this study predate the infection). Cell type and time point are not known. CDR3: CASSPPTGINTQYF. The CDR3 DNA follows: TGTGCCAGCTCACCACCCACAGGGATAAATACGCAGTATTTT. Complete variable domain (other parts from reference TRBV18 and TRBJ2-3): NAGVMQNPRHLVRRRGQEARLRCSPMKGHSHVYWYRQLPEEGLKFMVYLQKENIIDESGMPKERFSAEFPKEGPSILRIQQVVRGDSAAYFCASSPPTGINTQYFGPGTRLTVL.